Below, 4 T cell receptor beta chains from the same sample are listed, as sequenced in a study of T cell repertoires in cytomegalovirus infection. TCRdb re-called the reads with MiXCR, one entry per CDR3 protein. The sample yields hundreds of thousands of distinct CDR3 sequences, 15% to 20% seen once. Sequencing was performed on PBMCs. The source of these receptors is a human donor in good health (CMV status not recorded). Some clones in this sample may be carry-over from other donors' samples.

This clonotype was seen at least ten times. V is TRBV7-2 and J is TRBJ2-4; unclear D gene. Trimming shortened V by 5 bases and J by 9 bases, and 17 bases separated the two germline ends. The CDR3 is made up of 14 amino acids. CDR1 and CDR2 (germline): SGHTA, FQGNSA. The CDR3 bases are TGTGCCAGCAGCCCCCGGCAGGATCGCGGCATTCAGTACTTC. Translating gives CASSPRQDRGIQYF.

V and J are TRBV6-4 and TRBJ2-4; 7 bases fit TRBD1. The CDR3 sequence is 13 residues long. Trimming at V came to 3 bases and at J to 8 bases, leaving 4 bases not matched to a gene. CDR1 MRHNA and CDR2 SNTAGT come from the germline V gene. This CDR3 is CASSEGTEDIQYF. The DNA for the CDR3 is TGTGCCAGCAGTGAAGGGACAGAGGACATTCAGTACTTC.

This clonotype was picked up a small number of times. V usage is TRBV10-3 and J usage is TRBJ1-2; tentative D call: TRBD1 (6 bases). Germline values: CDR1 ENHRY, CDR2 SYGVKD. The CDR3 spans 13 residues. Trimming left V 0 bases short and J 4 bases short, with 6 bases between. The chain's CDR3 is CAISESDSYGYTF. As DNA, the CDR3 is TGTGCCATCAGTGAGTCGGACAGCTATGGCTACACCTTC.

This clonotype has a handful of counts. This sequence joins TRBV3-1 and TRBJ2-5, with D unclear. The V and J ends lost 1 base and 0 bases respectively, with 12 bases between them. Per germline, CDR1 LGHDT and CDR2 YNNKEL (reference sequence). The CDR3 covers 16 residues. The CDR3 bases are TGTGCCAGCAGCCAAGGAGGTCTATCGTACCAAGAGACCCAGTACTTC. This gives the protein CASSQGGLSYQETQYF.